A selection of T cell receptor beta chains follows, all from one sample in a study of T cell changes during pregnancy in multiple sclerosis. Assay: immunoSEQ multiplex PCR; the TCRdb copy retains only in-frame clones and omits some. The sample holds around 28,000 clones, roughly nine tenths seen once. Source: CD8+ T cells from peripheral blood mononuclear cells, taken in the second trimester of pregnancy. These receptors all stem from a female donor with multiple sclerosis, enrolled in a pregnancy study. The CDR3 runs from the conserved cysteine through the conserved F or W. The order of the fields is clone size, V gene, D gene, J gene, CDR3 protein, CDR3 DNA. A D gene is named only where the DNA matches it firmly. The size entry is marked missing in some rows and otherwise reads once, few, many or a size class.

once,TRBV4-3,NA,TRBJ1-5,CASSQDPGGVQPQHF,TGCGCCAGCAGCCAAGATCCTGGAGGGGTTCAGCCCCAGCATTTT
NA,TRBV6-4,NA,TRBJ2-3,CASSEGGETDTQYF,TGTGCCAGCAGTGAAGGGGGAGAAACAGATACGCAGTATTTT
NA,TRBV27,NA,TRBJ2-7,CASSSPRGDGYEQYF,TGTGCCAGCAGTTCCCCCCGGGGAGACGGGTACGAGCAGTACTTC
NA,TRBV15,NA,TRBJ2-1,CATSRGGTTTEQFF,TGTGCCACCAGCAGAGGGGGCACCACAACTGAGCAGTTCTTC
NA,TRBV19,TRBD2,TRBJ2-7,CASSPGLGLLKNYEQYF,TGTGCCAGTAGTCCGGGACTAGGACTGCTTAAGAACTACGAGCAGTACTTC
NA,TRBV11-2,TRBD1,TRBJ2-1,CASSPRVVSGGNEQFF,TGTGCCAGCAGCCCAAGGGTGGTGTCAGGGGGCAATGAGCAGTTCTTC
NA,TRBV7-2,NA,TRBJ2-1,CASSLGPGVEQFF,TGTGCCAGCAGCTTAGGGCCGGGAGTCGAGCAGTTCTTC
once,TRBV10-3,TRBD2,TRBJ2-2,CAISENSRAGGTGELFF,TGTGCCATCAGTGAGAACTCAAGAGCGGGAGGCACCGGGGAGCTGTTTTTT
NA,TRBV13,NA,TRBJ1-2,CASSLTNNWDGYTF,TGTGCCAGCAGCTTAACTAACAACTGGGATGGCTACACCTTC
NA,TRBV5-1,TRBD1,TRBJ2-7,CASSSIRDRADDEQYF,TGCGCCAGCAGCTCTATCCGGGACAGGGCGGATGACGAGCAGTACTTC
NA,TRBV27,NA,TRBJ2-7,CASRVTGGSYEQYF,TGTGCCAGCAGGGTGACAGGTGGGTCCTACGAGCAGTACTTC
NA,TRBV5-4,NA,TRBJ2-5,CASSFSGEWTQYF,TGTGCCAGCAGCTTTTCAGGGGAATGGACCCAGTACTTC
NA,TRBV5-4,NA,TRBJ2-3,CASSRQERATDTQYF,TGTGCCAGCAGCCGCCAGGAGCGGGCCACAGATACGCAGTATTTT
NA,TRBV10-2,TRBD1,TRBJ2-7,CASSGDRGYEQYF,TGCGCCAGCAGCGGGGACAGGGGTTACGAGCAGTACTTC
NA,TRBV9,NA,TRBJ2-3,CASSASGLPEDTQYF,TGTGCCAGCAGCGCTTCGGGACTCCCCGAAGATACGCAGTATTTT
NA,TRBV20-1,NA,TRBJ1-1,CSARDWGGSFF,TGCAGTGCTAGAGATTGGGGAGGGTCTTTCTTT
NA,TRBV19,NA,TRBJ2-7,CATRGAYEQYF,TGTGCCACCCGAGGCGCCTACGAGCAGTACTTC
NA,TRBV5-1,TRBD1,TRBJ2-7,CASSLGTAASAYEQYF,TGCGCCAGCAGCTTAGGGACAGCGGCATCCGCCTACGAGCAGTACTTC
NA,TRBV27,NA,TRBJ1-4,CASTPGGGSKKLFF,TGTGCCAGCACCCCCGGGGGGGGCTCGAAAAAACTGTTTTTT
NA,TRBV19,TRBD1,TRBJ1-5,CASSIGKGAHSNQPQHF,TGTGCCAGTAGTATAGGTAAGGGGGCCCATAGCAATCAGCCCCAGCATTTT
few,TRBV6-1,TRBD1,TRBJ2-1,CASSATGLEQFF,TGTGCCAGCAGCGCGACAGGGCTCGAGCAGTTCTTC
NA,TRBV7-8,NA,TRBJ2-7,CASSLDGTYEQYF,TGTGCCAGCAGCTTAGACGGGACCTACGAGCAGTACTTC
NA,TRBV30,TRBD1,TRBJ1-4,CAWEGAANEKLFF,TGTGCCTGGGAGGGGGCGGCTAATGAAAAACTGTTTTTT
NA,TRBV9,TRBD1,TRBJ2-7,CASSATGTGGWEQYF,TGTGCCAGCAGCGCGACCGGGACAGGGGGGTGGGAGCAGTACTTC
NA,TRBV27,NA,TRBJ2-7,CASSLEGHLTYEQYF,TGTGCCAGCAGTTTAGAGGGACACCTCACCTACGAGCAGTACTTC
NA,TRBV27,NA,TRBJ2-7,CASSSGLRSYEQYF,TGTGCCAGCAGTTCGGGACTGCGCTCCTACGAGCAGTACTTC
few,TRBV6-1,TRBD2,TRBJ2-3,CASSELAGATDTQYF,TGTGCCAGCAGTGAACTAGCGGGAGCCACAGATACGCAGTATTTT
NA,TRBV14,NA,TRBJ2-7,CASSHAPGNGPYEQYF,TGTGCCAGCAGCCATGCCCCCGGGAACGGACCCTACGAGCAGTACTTC
NA,TRBV10-2,NA,TRBJ2-1,CASSITGVYNEQFF,TGCGCCAGCAGCATTACGGGTGTGTACAATGAGCAGTTCTTC
NA,TRBV27,NA,TRBJ2-7,CASSPGGGRDEQYF,TGTGCCAGCAGTCCGGGCGGGGGCAGGGACGAGCAGTACTTC
NA,TRBV15,NA,TRBJ2-4,CATSSGIARPQNIQYF,TGTGCCACCAGCTCAGGAATTGCCAGGCCCCAAAACATTCAGTACTTC
NA,TRBV23-1,NA,TRBJ1-4,CASSDPLQGQGEKLFF,TGCGCCAGCAGTGACCCCCTCCAGGGGCAGGGAGAAAAACTGTTTTTT
NA,TRBV9,NA,TRBJ2-5,CASSVECGRGPKKETQYF,TGTGCCAGCAGCGTAGAATGTGGTCGGGGTCCAAAAAAAGAGACCCAGTACTTC
once,TRBV7-6,TRBD1,TRBJ2-5,CASRARDRGGLETQYF,TGTGCCAGCCGTGCTAGGGACAGGGGGGGTTTAGAGACCCAGTACTTC
NA,TRBV13,NA,TRBJ2-7,CASKGGAYEQYF,TGTGCCAGCAAGGGCGGGGCCTACGAGCAGTACTTC
once,TRBV5-5,NA,TRBJ2-7,CASSFSRTASYEQYF,TGTGCCAGCAGCTTTAGTCGGACAGCATCCTACGAGCAGTACTTC
few,TRBV6-6,NA,TRBJ1-1,CASSFVPWGGRTEAFF,TGTGCCAGCAGTTTTGTACCCTGGGGGGGGAGGACTGAAGCTTTCTTT
NA,TRBV7-2,NA,TRBJ1-3,CASSQGGQSAGNTIYF,TGTGCCAGCAGCCAAGGCGGACAGTCGGCTGGAAACACCATATATTTT
NA,TRBV6-5,TRBD2,TRBJ2-1,CASSPSGTNYNEQFF,TGTGCCAGCAGTCCCTCGGGGACTAACTACAATGAGCAGTTCTTC
NA,TRBV5-6,NA,TRBJ1-1,CASTPGGGGDTEAFF,TGTGCCAGCACCCCTGGGGGCGGTGGGGACACTGAAGCTTTCTTT
NA,TRBV1,NA,TRBJ1-1,CTSSQDPGTGNTEAFF,TGCACCAGCAGCCAAGACCCCGGGACAGGGAACACTGAAGCTTTCTTT
NA,TRBV2,NA,TRBJ2-7,CASSEGASVTYEQYF,TGTGCCAGCAGTGAAGGCGCTAGCGTAACCTACGAGCAGTACTTC
NA,TRBV18,TRBD1,TRBJ1-1,CASSPLFAQGAATEAFF,TGTGCCAGCTCACCACTTTTCGCCCAGGGGGCGGCCACTGAAGCTTTCTTT
once,TRBV30,TRBD1,TRBJ2-7,CAWSPGTGGYEQYF,TGTGCCTGGAGCCCCGGGACAGGGGGCTACGAGCAGTACTTC
NA,TRBV13,NA,TRBJ1-5,CASSLKGDNQPQHF,TGTGCCAGCAGCTTAAAGGGGGACAATCAGCCCCAGCATTTT
once,TRBV19,NA,TRBJ2-2,CASSSQGVYTGELFF,TGTGCCAGTAGCTCACAGGGCGTATACACCGGGGAGCTGTTTTTT